These T cell receptor beta chains were read from a single sample in a study of T cell responses to AZD1222 COVID-19 vaccine. Some clones are missing from TCRdb's copy, which holds only in-frame ones; the method was immunoSEQ multiplex PCR. The sample has about 150,000 clones; 85% to 90% are singletons. This specimen was peripheral blood, taken 28 days after the second AZD1222 dose. These receptors were obtained from an adult who received the AZD1222 COVID-19 vaccine. Both conserved end residues are part of each CDR3. Fields, in order: V gene, D gene, clone size, J gene, CDR3 DNA, CDR3 protein. D genes are given only for firm matches. The size field is filled for only some rows; it gives once, few, many or a size class.

TRBV7-8	TRBD1	.	TRBJ1-1	TGTGCCAGCAGCTTAAACCAGGACAGGTCTGAAGCTTTCTTT	CASSLNQDRSEAFF
TRBV11-3	TRBD2	.	TRBJ2-3	TGTGCCAGCAGCCCCGGACTAGCGAGACACACAGATACGCAGTATTTT	CASSPGLARHTDTQYF
TRBV7-8	TRBD2	.	TRBJ2-7	TGTGCCAGCAGCCGAGAAGGACTAGGGCGCGACGAGCAGTACTTC	CASSREGLGRDEQYF
TRBV7-9	.	few	TRBJ1-1	TGTGCCAGCAGCGGGCAGGGGTACACTGAAGCTTTCTTT	CASSGQGYTEAFF
TRBV3-1/TRBV3-2	.	.	TRBJ2-5	TGTGCCAGCAGCCACCCGACGCAAACCTTGGAGACCCAGTACTTC	CASSHPTQTLETQYF
TRBV27	.	few	TRBJ1-6	TGTGCCAGCAGTTTGTTGATCTTGGGCGGGTCACCCCTCCACTTT	CASSLLILGGSPLHF
TRBV12-3/TRBV12-4	.	.	TRBJ2-7	TGTGCCAGCAGTTTAGGGGGATCCTACGAGCAGTACTTC	CASSLGGSYEQYF
TRBV5-1	TRBD2	.	TRBJ2-3	TGCGCCAGCAGCGGGTTAGCGGGGGTTCAACGCACAGATACGCAGTATTTT	CASSGLAGVQRTDTQYF
TRBV11-3	.	once	TRBJ2-1	TGTGCCAGCAGCCCCGGCCCTCTCAATGAGCAGTTCTTC	CASSPGPLNEQFF
TRBV5-4	TRBD1	.	TRBJ1-2	TGTGCCAGCAGCTTGACAGGGGGCGCTCGGGGCTACACCTTC	CASSLTGGARGYTF
TRBV5-4	.	.	TRBJ2-7	TGTGCCAGCAGTTATTCCGGGACTCAGCAGTACTTC	CASSYSGTQQYF
TRBV7-2	.	.	TRBJ1-6	TGTGCCAGCAGCTTATTGTCCAGGGACAATTCACCCCTCCACTTT	CASSLLSRDNSPLHF
TRBV7-2	.	.	TRBJ2-5	TGTGCCAGCAGCTTACCCAGTCAAGAGACCCAGTACTTC	CASSLPSQETQYF
TRBV7-8	.	.	TRBJ1-5	TGTGCCAGCAGCTCCAAGGAGGGTTTTTTGAGCAATCAGCCCCAGCATTTT	CASSSKEGFLSNQPQHF
TRBV11-2	.	few	TRBJ2-7	TGTGCCAGCAGCTCCATACAGCTCTCGACAGCCATCTACGAGCAGTACTTC	CASSSIQLSTAIYEQYF
TRBV25-1	.	.	TRBJ1-1	TGTGCCAGCAGACCCGCCGGGACCGAACGTGTGGAAGCTTTCTTT	CASRPAGTERVEAFF
TRBV3-1/TRBV3-2	TRBD2	.	TRBJ2-7	TGTGCCAGCAGCCATATTGGGGCTTTGGGGACTAGCGGGAGAGTTACTTACGAGCAGTACTTC	CASSHIGALGTSGRVTYEQYF
TRBV5-4	.	.	TRBJ1-4	TGTGCCAGCAGCCTGGGGGACCTGAATGAAAAACTGTTTTTT	CASSLGDLNEKLFF
TRBV5-4	TRBD2	.	TRBJ2-5	TGTGCCAGCAGCCCCCAGCGGGAGGAGACCCAGTACTTC	CASSPQREETQYF
TRBV6-5	.	.	TRBJ1-4	TGTGCCAGCAGTTACATCGTTAATGAAAAACTGTTTTTT	CASSYIVNEKLFF
TRBV2	.	few	TRBJ1-1	TGTGCCAGGGGAAACAGGGCGTCAGAAGCTTTCTTT	CARGNRASEAFF
TRBV5-1	.	once	TRBJ2-5	TGCGCCAGCAGCTTGAGGTTCCGACAGGCCCAAGAGACCCAGTACTTC	CASSLRFRQAQETQYF